A single sample gave rise to the 4 T cell receptor beta chains below, sequenced in a study of vaccination and CD4 T cells after COVID-19 (dated by TCRdb to the early 2020s). No antigen is known for these receptors. The library was produced with PCR. TCRdb names Illumina iSeq 100 as the instrument used. TCR sequencing of DNA from cultured CD4+ T cells used the Oncomine TCR Beta short-read assay at the Johns Hopkins FTIC core. TCRdb applied fastp at Q25 and MiXCR to the public reads, then kept only in-frame beta chains. Rows with a matching CDR3 protein are joined into one entry that keeps the most common DNA and genes. The sample table shows tens of thousands of distinct CDR3 sequences, and 58% are seen once. Jointly, the top ten make up 2.5% to 3% of the sample. Explained via the paper, the treatment or condition label denotes: 10-day PBMC culture with coronavirus spike peptide pools or control peptides (ViraFEST assay).

The specimen sequenced was CD4+ T cells from blood, cultured in vitro. The receptors shown here come from a human donor who had recovered from COVID-19.

This chain connects TRBV20-1 to TRBJ1-4; D unresolved. The germline V gene encodes CDR1 DFQATT and CDR2 SNEGSKA (reference sequence). V lost 5 bases and J 3 bases, leaving 10 bases between the germline ends. The CDR3 has 13 residues. CDR3 DNA sequence: TGCAGTGCTCTGAGAACTGCTAATGAAAAACTGTTTTTT. Encoded protein: CSALRTANEKLFF.

This clonotype was detected only a few times. The genes are TRBV6-1 and TRBJ2-4; D may be TRBD1 or TRBD2 (5 bases each). V gave up 5 bases and J gave up 7 bases, with 18 bases separating them. The germline gives CDR1 MNHNS, CDR2 SASEGT. The CDR3 runs 15 residues. The CDR3 DNA sequence: TGTGCCAGCAGTCGGGGCGGCCCGGGGTGGAACATTCAGTACTTC. Amino acid sequence: CASSRGGPGWNIQYF.

A word on this clonotype: No DNA is shown, since the ends of the CDR3 on it are uncertain; the CDR3 is the one TCRdb lists. The chain joins TRBV2 to TRBJ2-1; TRBD2 is taken as the D call from the table, unchecked against the DNA. The CDR3 has 24 residues if both end residues are counted. Germline CDR1 and CDR2: SNHLY and FYNNEI. CDR3 in amino acids: CASTNQTSMYLCASGGRNYNEQFF.

This clonotype has a handful of counts. At one of its ends the junction is not consistent with the germline gene, which may arise from a read error. The V gene is TRBV20-1, the J gene TRBJ2-7; weak D call: TRBD1 (6 bases). The CDR3 is 13 residues long. Germline CDR1 is DFQATT and CDR2 is SNEGSKA (reference sequence). The CDR3 spells CSARGQTDYEQYF. CDR3 nucleotide sequence: TGCAGTGCAAGAGGACAGACAGACTACGAGCAGTACTTC.